Here is one T cell receptor (beta chain) with its context. V shed 0 bases, J shed 6 bases, and the junction held 0 bases outside the gene matches. The CDR3 spans 13 residues. Germline CDR1 and CDR2: PRHDT and FYEKMQ (reference sequence). The sample originates from a study of sequential checkpoint blockade in melanoma. For the study at large: First-line arms were nivolumab then ipilimumab, or the reverse, randomized 1:1.

Described treatment: randomized to nivolumab then ipilimumab (arm A) or the reverse (arm B). From thawed PBMCs, live CD3+CD8+ cells negative for CD19 and CD56 were sorted. Libraries were prepared by immunoSEQ multiplex PCR; TCRdb keeps only in-frame clonotypes and omits some of them. The sample includes fewer than 15,000 clones, roughly 60% of them seen just once. The sequence was collected from a human donor with melanoma. The chain employs TRBV13 and TRBJ2-7; 9 nucleotides match TRBD1. The specimen comprised CD8+ T cells sorted from blood (inferred from file names), sampled from a patient given nivolumab and ipilimumab in sequence. The CDR3 DNA sequence: TGTGCCAGCAGCTTAGGGGGACAGGGCGAGCAGTACTTC. Protein product: CASSLGGQGEQYF.